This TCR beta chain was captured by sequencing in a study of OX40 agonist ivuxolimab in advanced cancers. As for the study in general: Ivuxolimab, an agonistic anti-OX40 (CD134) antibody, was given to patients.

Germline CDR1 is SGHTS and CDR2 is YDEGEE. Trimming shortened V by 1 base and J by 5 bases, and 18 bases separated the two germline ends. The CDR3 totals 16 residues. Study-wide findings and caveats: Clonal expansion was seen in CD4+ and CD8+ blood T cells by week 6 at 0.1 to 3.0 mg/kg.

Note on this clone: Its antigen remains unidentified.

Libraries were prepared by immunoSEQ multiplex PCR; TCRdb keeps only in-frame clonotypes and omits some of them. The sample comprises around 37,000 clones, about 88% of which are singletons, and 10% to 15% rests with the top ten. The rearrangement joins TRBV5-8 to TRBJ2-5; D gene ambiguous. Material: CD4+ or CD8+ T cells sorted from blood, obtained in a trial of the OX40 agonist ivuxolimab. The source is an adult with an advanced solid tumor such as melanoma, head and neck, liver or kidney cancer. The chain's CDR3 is CASSLWFTVPPETQYF. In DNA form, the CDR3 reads TGTGCCAGCAGCTTGTGGTTCACAGTCCCCCCGGAGACCCAGTACTTC.